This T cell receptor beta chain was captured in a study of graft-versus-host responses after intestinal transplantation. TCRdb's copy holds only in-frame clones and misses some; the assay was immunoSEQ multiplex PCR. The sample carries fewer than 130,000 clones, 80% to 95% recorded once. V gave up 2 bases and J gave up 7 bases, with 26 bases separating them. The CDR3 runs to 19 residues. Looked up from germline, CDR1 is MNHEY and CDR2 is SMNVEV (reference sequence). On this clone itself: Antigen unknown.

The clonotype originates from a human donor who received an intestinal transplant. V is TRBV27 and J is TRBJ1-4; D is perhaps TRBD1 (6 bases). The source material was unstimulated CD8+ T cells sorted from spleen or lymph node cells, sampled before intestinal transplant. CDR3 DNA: TGTGCCAGCAGTTTACCCTGGACAGTCGGGGTCTCCGCGGGTGAAAAACTGTTTTTT. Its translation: CASSLPWTVGVSAGEKLFF.